This is a list of T cell receptor beta chains from one sample in a study of technical replicates of blood from a handful of donors. Generated by immunoSEQ multiplex PCR, the TCRdb table keeps only in-frame clones and is missing some. There are around 76,000 clones in the sample; under 99% occur only once, and 0.22% lies in the top ten. Sample: T cells isolated from PBMCs. Receptors originate from a human donor in good health. Both conserved end residues are part of each CDR3. The D gene is left open where the match is weak. Size values are once, few and many counts, or a class for expanded clones, and some rows have none.

>.|TRBD1|TRBV13|TRBJ2-2
CASSPGQGAGTGELFF
TGTGCCAGCAGCCCGGGACAGGGGGCGGGCACCGGGGAGCTGTTTTTT
>.|TRBD1|TRBV28|TRBJ1-2
CASSLGHRGLRGYTF
TGTGCCAGCAGTTTAGGGCACAGGGGGTTACGGGGCTACACCTTC
>.|TRBD2|TRBV4-3|TRBJ2-7
CASSQVSGRALEYF
TGCGCCAGCAGCCAAGTTAGCGGGAGGGCCTTGGAGTACTTC
>.|.|TRBV18|TRBJ2-5
CASSPSQGLETQYF
TGTGCCAGCTCACCTTCTCAGGGGTTAGAGACCCAGTACTTC
>.|.|TRBV30|TRBJ2-3
CAWSVRGSPDTQYF
TGTGCCTGGAGTGTACGAGGGTCGCCAGATACGCAGTATTTT
>.|.|TRBV5-1|TRBJ2-3
CASSLLADTQYF
TGCGCCAGCAGCTTGCTCGCAGATACGCAGTATTTT
>.|.|TRBV28|TRBJ2-6
CASSRNRIISGANVLTF
TGTGCCAGCAGCAGGAACAGAATTATTTCTGGGGCCAACGTCCTGACTTTC
>.|TRBD2|TRBV5-1|TRBJ2-7
CASSWTSGTIYEQYF
TGCGCCAGCAGCTGGACTAGCGGGACGATCTACGAGCAGTACTTC
>.|.|TRBV5-1|TRBJ1-4
CASSFRPGLREKLFF
TGCGCCAGCAGCTTTCGTCCAGGGTTAAGAGAAAAACTGTTTTTT
>.|TRBD1|TRBV27|TRBJ1-6
CASSLFSGTGLYNSPLHF
TGTGCCAGCAGTTTATTCTCCGGGACAGGGCTTTATAATTCACCCCTCCACTTT
>.|TRBD1|TRBV5-1|TRBJ2-2
CASSRDRSTGELFF
TGCGCCAGCAGCCGGGACAGGTCTACCGGGGAGCTGTTTTTT
>.|.|TRBV7-9|TRBJ1-2
CASSLALYGYTF
TGTGCCAGCAGCTTGGCCCTCTATGGCTACACCTTC
>.|TRBD1|TRBV5-1|TRBJ2-3
CASSYNRGSTDTQYF
TGCGCCAGCAGCTATAACAGGGGATCGACAGATACGCAGTATTTT
>.|.|TRBV28|TRBJ2-3
CASSNVGALPTQYF
TGTGCCAGCAGCAACGTTGGGGCCCTTCCTACGCAGTATTTT
>.|.|TRBV30|TRBJ2-3
CAWSVSADTQYF
TGTGCCTGGAGTGTTTCCGCAGATACGCAGTATTTT
>.|TRBD1|TRBV7-9|TRBJ1-5
CASSKDPGQGINQPQHF
TGTGCCAGCAGCAAAGACCCGGGACAGGGTATCAATCAGCCCCAGCATTTT
>.|TRBD1|TRBV27|TRBJ2-7
CASGQVGSYEQYF
TGTGCCAGCGGACAGGTCGGGTCCTACGAGCAGTACTTC
>.|.|TRBV4-3|TRBJ2-3
CASSQEGKRTDTQYF
TGCGCCAGCAGCCAGGAGGGGAAGAGGACAGATACGCAGTATTTT
>.|.|TRBV7-9|TRBJ2-2
CASSLGRTGTGELFF
TGTGCCAGCAGCTTAGGGAGAACGGGCACCGGGGAGCTGTTTTTT
>.|.|TRBV5-4|TRBJ2-3
CASSLVADTQYF
TGTGCCAGCAGCTTGGTAGCAGATACGCAGTATTTT
>.|TRBD1|TRBV9|TRBJ1-1
CASSAYGTVKTEAFF
TGTGCCAGCAGCGCATACGGGACAGTAAAGACTGAAGCTTTCTTT
>few|.|TRBV27|TRBJ1-1
CASSPQGAEAFF
TGTGCCAGCAGTCCCCAGGGCGCTGAAGCTTTCTTT
>once|.|TRBV5-3|TRBJ2-7
CARSLSQAEQYF
TGTGCCAGAAGCTTGAGCCAGGCCGAGCAGTACTTC
>.|TRBD1|TRBV6-6|TRBJ1-1
CASSYSTGGAGEAFF
TGTGCCAGCAGTTACTCGACAGGGGGCGCAGGGGAAGCTTTCTTT
>once|.|TRBV2|TRBJ1-5
CASREDSYSNQPQHF
TGTGCCAGCAGGGAGGACAGTTATAGCAATCAGCCCCAGCATTTT
>.|.|TRBV4-1|TRBJ2-3
CASSQDTPRDTQYF
TGCGCCAGCAGCCAAGATACCCCTAGGGATACGCAGTATTTT
>.|TRBD2|TRBV27|TRBJ2-2
CASSGWTSENTGELFF
TGTGCCAGCAGCGGATGGACTAGCGAGAACACCGGGGAGCTGTTTTTT
>.|TRBD1|TRBV10-3|TRBJ2-2
CAISGTGQTGELFF
TGTGCCATCAGTGGGACAGGTCAGACCGGGGAGCTGTTTTTT
>.|TRBD2|TRBV7-3|TRBJ2-1
CASSLTLAGGNEQFF
TGTGCCAGCAGCTTAACGCTAGCGGGAGGGAATGAGCAGTTCTTC
>.|.|TRBV6-4|TRBJ1-2
CASSEDRSSGGYTF
TGTGCCAGCAGTGAGGACAGATCCTCGGGGGGCTACACCTTC
>.|.|TRBV28|TRBJ1-2
CASSPTTVFYGYTF
TGTGCCAGCAGCCCTACGACAGTTTTCTATGGCTACACCTTC
>.|TRBD2|TRBV11-2|TRBJ2-7
CASSRLAGAPSYEQYF
TGTGCCAGCAGCCGACTAGCGGGAGCGCCCTCCTACGAGCAGTACTTC
>.|.|TRBV7-9|TRBJ1-2
CASSLDSGGEGYTF
TGTGCCAGCAGCTTAGATTCTGGGGGCGAAGGCTACACCTTC
>.|TRBD1|TRBV4-2|TRBJ1-2
CASSQEPGQGSHGYTF
TGTGCCAGCAGCCAGGAACCGGGACAGGGCTCGCATGGCTACACCTTC
>.|.|TRBV13|TRBJ2-2
CASSLEAVTGELFF
TGTGCCAGCAGCTTAGAGGCGGTGACCGGGGAGCTGTTTTTT
>.|TRBD1|TRBV29-1|TRBJ2-7
CSVERSRGLGEQYF
TGCAGCGTTGAACGGTCCAGGGGGCTTGGCGAGCAGTACTTC
>.|.|TRBV5-1|TRBJ1-2
CASSFGGLEGGYTF
TGCGCCAGCAGCTTCGGGGGGCTGGAGGGTGGCTACACCTTC